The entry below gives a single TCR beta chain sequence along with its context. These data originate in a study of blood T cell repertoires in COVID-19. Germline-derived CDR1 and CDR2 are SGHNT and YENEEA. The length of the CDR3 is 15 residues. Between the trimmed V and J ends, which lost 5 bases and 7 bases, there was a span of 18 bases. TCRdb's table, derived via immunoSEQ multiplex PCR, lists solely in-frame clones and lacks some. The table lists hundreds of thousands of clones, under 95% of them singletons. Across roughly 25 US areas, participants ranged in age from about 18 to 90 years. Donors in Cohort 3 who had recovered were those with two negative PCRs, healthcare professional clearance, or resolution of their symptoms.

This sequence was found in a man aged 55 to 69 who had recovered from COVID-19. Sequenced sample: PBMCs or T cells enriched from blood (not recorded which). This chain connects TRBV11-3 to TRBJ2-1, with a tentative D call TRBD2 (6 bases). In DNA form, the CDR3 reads TGTGCCAGCAGCGCCGAAGATACTAGCTGGAATGAGCAGTTCTTC. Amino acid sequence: CASSAEDTSWNEQFF.